The 6 T cell receptor beta chains in this list originate from one sample, sequenced in a study of blood T cells in healthy people across ages. With a J-beta primer mix and a sample-barcoded 5' primer, a second PCR ran about 7 to 11 cycles. TCRdb redid the calling of the 5' RACE reads with MiXCR, one entry per CDR3 protein. The table includes some 880,000 distinct CDR3 sequences, about 36% detected once. Sequencing was carried out using blood. These receptor sequences come from a man younger than 30 in good health.

This clonotype was detected a few times. The chain combines TRBV29-1 with TRBJ1-1; tentative D call: TRBD1 (6 bases). In germline, CDR1 is SQVTM, CDR2 ANQGSEA. V dropped 6 bases and J dropped 2 bases, with 10 bases sitting between them. The CDR3 is 12 residues long. CDR3 sequence: CSVPGHNTEAFF. CDR3 in DNA: TGCAGCGTCCCGGGACACAACACTGAAGCTTTCTTT.

This clonotype was found many times. The chain recombines TRBV7-2 with TRBJ2-3, with D maybe TRBD1 (6 bases). This CDR3 region has 16 residues. The germline CDR1 and CDR2 sequences are SGHTA and FQGNSA. Trimming pared 3 bases from V and 1 base from J, leaving 14 bases between. This CDR3 is CASSFLQGRGTDTQYF. The CDR3 region has the DNA TGTGCCAGCAGCTTCTTGCAGGGGCGGGGCACAGATACGCAGTATTTT.

The sample holds a few counts of this clonotype. The chain has TRBV6-2 or TRBV6-3 and TRBJ1-5; possible D gene TRBD1, 5 bases. V was cut by 0 bases and J by 7 bases, with 10 bases left in between. The CDR3 has 14 amino acids. CDR1 and CDR2 from the germline V gene are MNHEY and SVGEGT. The CDR3: CASSYSPRGQPQHF. The CDR3 DNA follows: TGTGCCAGCAGTTACTCGCCCCGGGGGCAGCCCCAGCATTTT.

V is TRBV6-5 and J is TRBJ2-3; no firm D call. This CDR3 spans 11 amino acids. CDR1 and CDR2 (germline): MNHEY, SVGAGI. Trimming stripped 2 bases from V and 9 bases from J, with 6 bases between. CDR3 region: CASSYGHTQYF. The CDR3 bases are TGTGCCAGCAGTTACGGGCACACGCAGTATTTT.

V is TRBV6-6 and J is TRBJ1-5; D call uncertain. CDR3 length equals 13 residues. Germline V lookup: CDR1 MNHNY, CDR2 SVGAGI (reference sequence). Trimming left V 6 bases short and J 4 bases short, with 10 bases between. Here the CDR3 DNA reads TGTGCCAGCAGAGGGCCGGGAAATCAGCCCCAGCATTTT. Amino acid sequence: CASRGPGNQPQHF.

This clonotype was seen at least ten times. The chain couples TRBV6-2 or TRBV6-3 to TRBJ1-2, with D possibly matching TRBD1 (5 bases). The germline V and J ends were trimmed by 0 bases and 8 bases, with 10 bases remaining between them. The CDR3 covers 13 residues. Germline CDR1 reads MNHEY; CDR2 reads SVGEGT. This chain's CDR3 is CASSYSAGRGYTF. The CDR3 DNA follows: TGTGCCAGCAGTTACTCGGCAGGGCGAGGCTACACCTTC.